This TCR beta chain comes out of a study of cytomegalovirus exposure and HLA in healthy donors. To note about this clone: Its matching antigen is unknown.

Trimming pared 4 bases from V and 0 bases from J, leaving 5 bases between. This CDR3 contains 13 residues. Looked up from germline, CDR1 is SGHRS and CDR2 is YFSETQ. General study points: In an earlier analysis, in approximately 570 donors, most V segments appeared productive either ~90% or ~30% of the time.

With 60 Vbeta and 13 Jbeta primers, the PCR was carried out. Under the authors' procedure: About 11 million of 75 million to 85 million unique TCR beta chains were shared, per a later count. Assay: immunoSEQ multiplex PCR; the TCRdb copy retains only in-frame clones and omits some. V, J and clone size are taken as reported in that table, and D and trimming were inferred from the DNA itself. The sample lists 85,000 to 100,000 clones, under 80% seen once, with roughly 8% in the top ten. This TCR was recovered from a human donor in good health. The chain recombines TRBV5-1 with TRBJ1-5; D gene uncertain. Sequencing was carried out using PBMCs. The CDR3 coding sequence is TGCGCCAGCAGCGTCTATAGCAATCAGCCCCAGCATTTT. Protein sequence: CASSVYSNQPQHF.